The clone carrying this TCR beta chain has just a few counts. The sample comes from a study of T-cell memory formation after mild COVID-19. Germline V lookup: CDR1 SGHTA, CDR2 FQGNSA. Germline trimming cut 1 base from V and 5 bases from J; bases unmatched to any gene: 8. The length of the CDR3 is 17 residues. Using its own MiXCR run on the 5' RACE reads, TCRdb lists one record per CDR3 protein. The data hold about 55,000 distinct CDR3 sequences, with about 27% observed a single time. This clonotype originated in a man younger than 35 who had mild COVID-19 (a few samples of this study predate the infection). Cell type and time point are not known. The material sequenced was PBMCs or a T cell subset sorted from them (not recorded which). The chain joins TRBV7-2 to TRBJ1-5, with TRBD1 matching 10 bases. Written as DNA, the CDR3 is TGTGCCAGCAGCTTAGGTACTTGGGACAGGGGCGATCAGCCCCAGCATTTT. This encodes CASSLGTWDRGDQPQHF.